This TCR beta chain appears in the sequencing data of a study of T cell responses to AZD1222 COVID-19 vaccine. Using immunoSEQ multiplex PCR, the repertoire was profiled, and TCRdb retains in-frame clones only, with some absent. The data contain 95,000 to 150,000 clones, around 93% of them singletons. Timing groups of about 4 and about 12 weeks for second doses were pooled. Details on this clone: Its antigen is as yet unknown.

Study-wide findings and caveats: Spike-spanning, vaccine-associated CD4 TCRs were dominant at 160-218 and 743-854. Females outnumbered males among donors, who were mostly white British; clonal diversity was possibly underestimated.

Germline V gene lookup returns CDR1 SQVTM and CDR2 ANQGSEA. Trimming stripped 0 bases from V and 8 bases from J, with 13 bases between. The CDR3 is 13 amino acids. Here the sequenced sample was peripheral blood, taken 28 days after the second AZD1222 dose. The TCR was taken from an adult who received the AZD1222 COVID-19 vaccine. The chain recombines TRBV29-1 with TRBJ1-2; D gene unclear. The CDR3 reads CSVEEYPTGGYTF. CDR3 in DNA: TGCAGCGTTGAAGAGTATCCGACGGGGGGCTACACCTTC.